This is a list of T cell receptor beta chains from one sample in a study of cytomegalovirus exposure and HLA in healthy donors. The protocol was immunoSEQ multiplex PCR, while the TCRdb copy is restricted to in-frame clones and leaves out a portion. The sample consists of about 190,000 clones, under 80% of them appearing once. Source material: PBMCs. Source of these receptors: a man younger than 40 in good health and CMV-seropositive. Both conserved end residues are part of each CDR3. A D gene is named only where the DNA matches it firmly. Clone size is stated in some rows and not others, as once, few, many or a class when expanded.

V: TRBV30; D: NA; J: TRBJ2-3; size: NA; DNA: TGTGCCTGGAGTACGGGAGATACGCAGTATTTT; CDR3: CAWSTGDTQYF
V: TRBV21-1; D: NA; J: TRBJ1-1; size: NA; DNA: TGTGCCAGCAGCATCAGGGACTCCCTGAACACTGAAGCTTTCTTT; CDR3: CASSIRDSLNTEAFF
V: TRBV9; D: TRBD2; J: TRBJ2-3; size: NA; DNA: TGTGCCAGCAGCGTAGCCCCCGGGGCTAGCGGGATCACAGATACGCAGTATTTT; CDR3: CASSVAPGASGITDTQYF
V: TRBV7-9; D: NA; J: TRBJ1-1; size: NA; DNA: TGTGCCAGCAGTCCCGGGTCTTTAGGCACTGAAGCTTTCTTT; CDR3: CASSPGSLGTEAFF
V: TRBV5-1; D: NA; J: TRBJ1-1; size: NA; DNA: TGCGCCAGCAGCCCGGGCGGGGAGACCGAAGCTTTCTTT; CDR3: CASSPGGETEAFF
V: TRBV10-3; D: TRBD2; J: TRBJ2-1; size: NA; DNA: TGTGCCATCAACCCAGAGCGGGGGGGCGCCTACAATGAGCAGTTCTTC; CDR3: CAINPERGGAYNEQFF
V: TRBV28; D: NA; J: TRBJ1-5; size: NA; DNA: TGTGCCAGCAGTTTGGGGGGGGGTACAGGCAATCAGCCCCAGCATTTT; CDR3: CASSLGGGTGNQPQHF
V: TRBV5-1; D: TRBD1; J: TRBJ1-1; size: NA; DNA: TGCGCCAGCAGCACCAGACAGGGGCCTGTCTCTGAAGCTTTCTTT; CDR3: CASSTRQGPVSEAFF
V: TRBV7-2; D: NA; J: TRBJ2-2; size: NA; DNA: TGTGCCAGCAGCTTATACGTAGTCACGAACACCGGGGAGCTGTTTTTT; CDR3: CASSLYVVTNTGELFF
V: TRBV29-1; D: NA; J: TRBJ2-2; size: NA; DNA: TGCAGCGTCCGGGACACGAACACCGGGGAGCTGTTTTTT; CDR3: CSVRDTNTGELFF
V: TRBV9; D: TRBD2; J: TRBJ2-3; size: NA; DNA: TGTGCCAGCAGCGTAGTCCCAGCGGGAGCTTTAGATACGCAGTATTTT; CDR3: CASSVVPAGALDTQYF
V: TRBV18; D: TRBD2; J: TRBJ2-3; size: NA; DNA: TGTGCCAGCTCACCACGACTAGCGGGAGGGCTGACGGATACGCAGTATTTT; CDR3: CASSPRLAGGLTDTQYF
V: TRBV5-1; D: TRBD1; J: TRBJ2-2; size: NA; DNA: TGCGCCAGCAGCTCCATGGCAAGGACAGGAACCACCGGGGAGCTGTTTTTT; CDR3: CASSSMARTGTTGELFF
V: TRBV11-2; D: NA; J: TRBJ1-6; size: NA; DNA: TGTGCCAGCAGCTTAGATCTACGGAATTCACCCCTCCACTTT; CDR3: CASSLDLRNSPLHF
V: TRBV19; D: NA; J: TRBJ1-5; size: NA; DNA: TGTGCCAGTAGTATTCTACAGGGAACTCAGCCCCAGCATTTT; CDR3: CASSILQGTQPQHF
V: TRBV7-6; D: TRBD1; J: TRBJ1-5; size: medium-sized; DNA: TGTGCCAGCAGCTTAGGGGACAGCCAGCCCCAGCATTTT; CDR3: CASSLGDSQPQHF
V: TRBV30; D: TRBD1; J: TRBJ1-6; size: NA; DNA: TGTGCCTGGAGTAGATGGAACAGGGGAAAATTTAATTCACCCCTCCACTTT; CDR3: CAWSRWNRGKFNSPLHF
V: TRBV10-3; D: TRBD2; J: TRBJ2-2; size: NA; DNA: TGTGCCACGAGCCCGGGGACTACGAACACCGGGGAGCTGTTTTTT; CDR3: CATSPGTTNTGELFF
V: TRBV18; D: NA; J: TRBJ1-2; size: NA; DNA: TGTGCCAGCTCACCCCGGGAGCCCCGAGGCTATGGCTACACCTTC; CDR3: CASSPREPRGYGYTF
V: TRBV10-3; D: TRBD1; J: TRBJ1-5; size: NA; DNA: TGTGCCATCAGTGATAGGACAGGGGAAAATCAGCCCCAGCATTTT; CDR3: CAISDRTGENQPQHF
V: TRBV6-1; D: NA; J: TRBJ1-1; size: NA; DNA: TGTGCCAGCTATACCTGGGGGAGGGGGACCACTGAAGCTTTCTTT; CDR3: CASYTWGRGTTEAFF
V: TRBV20-1; D: NA; J: TRBJ2-1; size: NA; DNA: TGCAGTGCTTTCGACACCAATGAGCAGTTCTTC; CDR3: CSAFDTNEQFF
V: TRBV4-2; D: NA; J: TRBJ1-2; size: NA; DNA: TGTGCCAGCAGCCAAGAAGGCAGGCTAAACTATGGCTACACCTTC; CDR3: CASSQEGRLNYGYTF
V: TRBV27; D: NA; J: TRBJ2-7; size: NA; DNA: TGTGCCAGCAGTTCCCGACTAGAGGTGCAGTACTTC; CDR3: CASSSRLEVQYF
V: TRBV4-2; D: TRBD1; J: TRBJ2-3; size: NA; DNA: TGTGCCAGTCACACGGGACAGGGGGCAGATACGCAGTATTTT; CDR3: CASHTGQGADTQYF
V: TRBV19; D: TRBD2; J: TRBJ2-7; size: few; DNA: TGTGCCAGTAGTATTAAGCGGGAGGGTTCCTACGAGCAGTACTTC; CDR3: CASSIKREGSYEQYF
V: TRBV11-2; D: TRBD1; J: TRBJ1-5; size: NA; DNA: TGTGCCAGCAGCCAGGACAGGGGTGCGCAGCCCCAGCATTTT; CDR3: CASSQDRGAQPQHF
V: TRBV2; D: NA; J: TRBJ1-5; size: once; DNA: TGTGCCAGCAGTGAAGAACAAAATCAGCCCCAGCATTTT; CDR3: CASSEEQNQPQHF
V: TRBV30; D: NA; J: TRBJ1-6; size: NA; DNA: TGTGCCTGGAGTGTAGGAGGACAGAGGGAAAGCTCACCCCTCCACTTT; CDR3: CAWSVGGQRESSPLHF
V: TRBV19; D: TRBD1; J: TRBJ1-2; size: NA; DNA: TGTGCCAGTAGTGACAGGGCCTATGGCTACACCTTC; CDR3: CASSDRAYGYTF
V: TRBV5-1; D: NA; J: TRBJ2-7; size: NA; DNA: TGCGCCAGCAGCTTCGGTCGCAGCGTCGAGCAGTACTTC; CDR3: CASSFGRSVEQYF
V: TRBV5-6; D: NA; J: TRBJ2-7; size: NA; DNA: TGTGCCAGCAGCTTGGTAAGCTCCTACGAGCAGTACTTC; CDR3: CASSLVSSYEQYF
V: TRBV7-6; D: TRBD1; J: TRBJ1-1; size: NA; DNA: TGTGCCAGCAGCTTATCCACAGGGACAGTCCCCACTGAAGCTTTCTTT; CDR3: CASSLSTGTVPTEAFF
V: TRBV12-5; D: TRBD2; J: TRBJ2-1; size: NA; DNA: TGTGCTAGTGGTTCCGGACTAGCGAATTACAATGAGCAGTTCTTC; CDR3: CASGSGLANYNEQFF
V: TRBV30; D: TRBD2; J: TRBJ2-2; size: once; DNA: TGTGCCTGGAGTACAGGGACTAGCGGGGGGACCGGGGAGCTGTTTTTT; CDR3: CAWSTGTSGGTGELFF
V: TRBV7-2; D: TRBD2; J: TRBJ2-3; size: once; DNA: TGTGCCAGCAGCTTCGGGGGGGCCCTCACAGATACGCAGTATTTT; CDR3: CASSFGGALTDTQYF
V: TRBV7-9; D: NA; J: TRBJ2-7; size: NA; DNA: TGTGCCAGCAGCTTGCGGCAGTTAGACTACGAGCAGTACTTC; CDR3: CASSLRQLDYEQYF
V: TRBV9; D: NA; J: TRBJ2-3; size: NA; DNA: TGTGCCAGCAGCGTATTGGAGGATACGCAGTATTTT; CDR3: CASSVLEDTQYF
V: TRBV5-6; D: NA; J: TRBJ1-5; size: NA; DNA: TGTGCCAGCAGCTTGGCCGGGGATTTTGGGAGTCAGCCCCAGCATTTT; CDR3: CASSLAGDFGSQPQHF
V: TRBV4-2; D: NA; J: TRBJ1-4; size: NA; DNA: TGTGCCAGCAGCCAAGATGAAGCGGGTCAGGAAAAACTGTTTTTT; CDR3: CASSQDEAGQEKLFF
V: TRBV30; D: NA; J: TRBJ1-5; size: NA; DNA: TGTGCCTGGAGCCGGACATCCGACCAGCCCCAGCATTTT; CDR3: CAWSRTSDQPQHF
V: TRBV11-2; D: NA; J: TRBJ2-4; size: NA; DNA: TGTGCCAGCAGCTTAGATGGGAGGGGGTATTTC; CDR3: CASSLDGRGYF
V: TRBV18; D: NA; J: TRBJ1-5; size: NA; DNA: TGTGCCAGCTCACCGGGGGCTCAGCCCCAGCATTTT; CDR3: CASSPGAQPQHF
V: TRBV21-1; D: NA; J: TRBJ2-7; size: NA; DNA: TGTGCCAGCAGCAAAATTTCGAGGCGGGCTAGCGGGGACTTTTCCTACGAGCAGTACTTC; CDR3: CASSKISRRASGDFSYEQYF
V: TRBV11-3; D: TRBD2; J: TRBJ2-7; size: once; DNA: TGTGCCAGCAGCCCGGGACTACCTCCCTACGAGCAGTACTTC; CDR3: CASSPGLPPYEQYF
V: TRBV14; D: NA; J: TRBJ2-7; size: NA; DNA: TGTGCCAGCAGCCTCGGGGTTATGGGAGGCGAGCAGTACTTC; CDR3: CASSLGVMGGEQYF
V: TRBV6-6; D: NA; J: TRBJ2-7; size: few; DNA: TGTGCCAGCAGTTACGGAGGCAGAGCTTACGAGCAGTACTTC; CDR3: CASSYGGRAYEQYF
V: TRBV7-2; D: NA; J: TRBJ2-7; size: NA; DNA: TGTGCCAGCAGCTTAGGTCCTATCTACGAGCAGTACTTC; CDR3: CASSLGPIYEQYF
V: TRBV7-2; D: NA; J: TRBJ2-7; size: NA; DNA: TGTGCCGCCGTCAGTGGCTACGAGCAGTACTTC; CDR3: CAAVSGYEQYF